One sample yielded the 28 T cell receptor beta chains listed below, sequenced in a study of blood T cell repertoires in COVID-19. The data were produced by immunoSEQ multiplex PCR, yet TCRdb's version contains in-frame clones alone and is incomplete. The table shows just under 65,000 clones, with 76% occurring only once. Sequencing input: peripheral blood. These receptor sequences come from a woman of 80 years or more with acute or convalescent COVID-19.

Only one count was recorded for this clone. The chain carries TRBV7-9 and TRBJ1-2; perhaps TRBD1 as D (5 bases). Trimming pared 5 bases from V and 2 bases from J, leaving 15 bases between. Germline V gene data show CDR1 as SEHNR and CDR2 as FQNEAQ (reference sequence). The CDR3 extends over 15 amino acids. In nucleotides, the CDR3 is TGTGCCAGCAGCCCCCTCGCGCAGGGAAACTATGGCTACACCTTC. Translation: CASSPLAQGNYGYTF.

The chain is built from TRBV11-2 and TRBJ2-7, with 9 bases fitting TRBD2. The junction had 5 bases not matched to a gene; V was cut back by 2 bases and J by 3 bases. Germline values: CDR1 SGHAT, CDR2 FQNNGV. The length of the CDR3 is 15 residues. CDR3 nucleotides: TGTGCCAGCAGCTTAACTAGCGGGCTTTACTACGAGCAGTACTTC. Amino acids: CASSLTSGLYYEQYF.

The V and J genes are TRBV9 and TRBJ1-1; TRBD1 aligns across 7 bases. There are 15 residues in the CDR3. V lost 3 bases, J lost 4 bases, and 9 bases stayed unmatched. Germline V gives CDR1 SGDLS, CDR2 YYNGEE. In DNA form, the CDR3 reads TGTGCCAGCAGCGCCAGACAGGGCCCCGCCACTGAAGCTTTCTTT. Protein sequence: CASSARQGPATEAFF.

The chain recombines TRBV11-2 with TRBJ2-7; 9 nucleotides line up with TRBD2. CDR3 length: 16 residues. From germline, CDR1 is SGHAT and CDR2 FQNNGV. J lost 2 bases, V lost 5 bases, and 10 bases had no gene match. The CDR3 region has the DNA TGTGCCAGCAGCCTCCTCGGCGGGAGGGCCGCCTACGAGCAGTACTTC. Protein: CASSLLGGRAAYEQYF.

The chain joins TRBV2 to TRBJ1-2, with D maybe TRBD1 (5 bases). V was cut by 4 bases and J by 9 bases, with 18 bases left in between. The CDR3 sequence is 14 residues long. CDR1 is SNHLY, CDR2 FYNNEI, per germline. DNA for the CDR3: TGTGCCAGCAGTGGCACGGGTCAGGGTTATAGCTACACCTTC. It is translated as CASSGTGQGYSYTF. The full variable domain, completed using reference TRBV2 and TRBJ1-2, is EPEVTQTPSHQVTQMGQEVILRCVPISNHLYFYWYRQILGQKVEFLVSFYNNEISEKSEIFDDQFSVERPDGSNFTLKIRSTKLEDSAMYFCASSGTGQGYSYTFGSGTRLTVV.

This clone came up a few times. The chain joins TRBV28 to TRBJ1-3, with D perhaps matching TRBD1 (6 bases). The CDR3 spans 16 residues. Trimming stripped 6 bases from V and 1 base from J, with 16 bases between. Per the germline V gene, CDR1 is MDHEN and CDR2 is SYDVKM. CDR3 nucleotide sequence: TGTGCCAGCAGCCTCATACAGGGAGGGTCTGGAAACACCATATATTTT. It codes for CASSLIQGGSGNTIYF.

The V call is TRBV5-1, the J call TRBJ2-5; the match to TRBD1 covers 7 bases. V trimming: 6 bases; J trimming: 4 bases; junction bases outside the gene matches: 12. The length of the CDR3 is 15 residues. Germline assignment: CDR1 SGHRS and CDR2 YFSETQ. The CDR3 sequence is CASTRGQKGIETQYF. CDR3 DNA sequence: TGCGCCAGCACCCGGGGACAGAAGGGCATAGAGACCCAGTACTTC.

V usage is TRBV7-2 and J usage is TRBJ2-7; 8 bases are shared with TRBD1. The germline gives CDR1 SGHTA, CDR2 FQGNSA. This CDR3 spans 15 amino acids. The ends lost 2 bases at V and 4 bases at J; junction bases unmatched: 7. CDR3 sequence: CASSLQGAIQYEQYF. The CDR3 region has the DNA TGTGCCAGCAGCTTACAGGGGGCCATTCAATACGAGCAGTACTTC.

The chain uses TRBV2 and TRBJ1-3, with D unresolved. The germline V gene encodes CDR1 SNHLY and CDR2 FYNNEI. This CDR3 has 12 amino acids. V was shortened by 6 bases and J by 4 bases, with 7 bases between the two germline ends. Here the CDR3 DNA reads TGTGCCAGCAGGTTCGGGGGAAACACCATATATTTT. Protein product: CASRFGGNTIYF.

This clone was counted only a few times. V is TRBV24-1 and J is TRBJ1-2, with D possibly matching TRBD1 (6 bases). The germline V gene has CDR1 KGHDR and CDR2 SFDVKD. The CDR3 is 13 residues long. The V and J ends lost 9 bases and 7 bases respectively, with 17 bases between them. The CDR3 is CATAPSGGAGYTF. CDR3 DNA sequence: TGTGCCACCGCTCCCTCCGGGGGGGCTGGCTACACCTTC.

This clone was counted a single time. This rearrangement joins TRBV2 to TRBJ1-4, with D maybe TRBD1 (5 bases). Germline assignment: CDR1 SNHLY and CDR2 FYNNEI. V gave up 3 bases and J gave up 7 bases, with 12 bases separating them. The CDR3 covers 14 residues. This CDR3 reads CASSDGRASEKLFF. The CDR3 DNA follows: TGTGCCAGCAGTGATGGCAGGGCGAGTGAAAAACTGTTTTTT.

The V call is TRBV28, the J call TRBJ2-7; TRBD2 matches at 8 bases. Trimming removed 3 bases from V and 7 bases from J; junction bases left unmatched: 11. CDR1 and CDR2 (germline): MDHEN, SYDVKM. This CDR3 has 15 residues. The CDR3 bases are TGTGCCAGCAGTTTGATGGCTAGCGGGTCCCTAGAGCAGTACTTC. Protein product: CASSLMASGSLEQYF.

The chain couples TRBV7-9 to TRBJ1-4; no reliable D call. Trimming removed 5 bases at V and 0 bases at J, with 13 bases between. This CDR3 comprises 16 residues. CDR1 is SEHNR, CDR2 FQNEAQ, per germline (reference sequence). The CDR3 region is CASSPAPRATNEKLFF. The CDR3 DNA is TGTGCCAGCAGCCCGGCCCCCCGGGCAACTAATGAAAAACTGTTTTTT. Drawing the rest from reference TRBV7-9 and TRBJ1-4, the complete variable domain is DTGVSQNPRHKITKRGQNVTFRCDPISEHNRLYWYRQTLGQGPEFLTYFQNEAQLEKSRLLSDRFSAERPKGSFSTLEIQRTEQGDSAMYLCASSPAPRATNEKLFFGSGTQLSVL.

Points on this clone: A junction end diverges from the germline sequence, so it may reflect a read error. The V and J genes are TRBV30 and TRBJ1-2; D is unresolved. CDR3 length equals 12 residues. Per the germline V gene, CDR1 is GTSNPN and CDR2 is SVGIG (reference sequence). The CDR3 bases are TGTGCCTGGAGTGTCCTAACAGATGGCTGCACCTTC. Translated: CAWSVLTDGCTF.

In its sample, this clone was seen once. The CDR3 reads CASRTLLTPGNTIYF. The CDR3 bases are TGTGCCAGCAGAACCTTACTCACCCCTGGAAACACCATATATTTT. This chain links TRBV11-2 with TRBJ1-3; D call uncertain. Trimming cost V 6 bases and J 2 bases, with 14 bases left between them. Germline V gives CDR1 SGHAT, CDR2 FQNNGV. This CDR3 is 15 amino acids long.

The chain links TRBV28 to TRBJ1-1, with D possibly being TRBD1 (6 bases). V lost 8 bases and J lost 0, with 25 bases in between. CDR1 and CDR2 from the germline V gene are MDHEN and SYDVKM. This CDR3 spans 18 amino acids. In DNA form, the CDR3 reads TGTGCCAGCCTTCCCTTAGAAGGGACACTTCTCATGAACACTGAAGCTTTCTTT. Amino acids: CASLPLEGTLLMNTEAFF.

J is TRBJ2-3 and V is TRBV7-3; possible D gene TRBD2, 6 bases. With 4 bases removed from V and 2 bases from J, the gap between germline ends came to 16 bases. CDR3 size: 16 residues. The germline V gene has CDR1 SGHTA and CDR2 FQGTGA. CDR3 bases: TGTGCCAGCAGCTACGGACCGGGACTGCTCACAGATACGCAGTATTTT. Translation: CASSYGPGLLTDTQYF. Filled out from reference TRBV7-3 and TRBJ2-3, the complete variable domain reads GAGVSQTPSNKVTEKGKYVELRCDPISGHTALYWYRQSLGQGPEFLIYFQGTGAADDSGLPNDRFFAVRPEGSVSTLKIQRTERGDSAVYLCASSYGPGLLTDTQYFGPGTRLTVL.

The V call is TRBV7-3, the J call TRBJ2-1; 7 bases map to TRBD2. The CDR3 has 13 residues. The trim removed 0 bases at V and 10 bases at J, leaving 3 bases unmatched. Germline V gene data show CDR1 as SGHTA and CDR2 as FQGTGA. The CDR3 sequence: CASSLTGEGEQFF. Here the CDR3 DNA reads TGTGCCAGCAGCTTAACGGGGGAGGGAGAGCAGTTCTTC.

The gene calls are TRBV2 and TRBJ2-5; the match to TRBD1 covers 10 bases. The CDR3 extends over 14 amino acids. Germline V gives CDR1 SNHLY, CDR2 FYNNEI. J gave up 5 bases and V 5 bases, and 5 bases lay outside the gene matches. The CDR3 sequence: CASSRDRGPETQYF. The CDR3 region has the DNA TGTGCCAGCAGTAGAGACAGGGGGCCTGAGACCCAGTACTTC.

The rearrangement links TRBV5-1 to TRBJ2-3; 7 nucleotides agree with TRBD1. CDR1 and CDR2 from the germline V gene are SGHRS and YFSETQ. This CDR3 comprises 15 residues. Unmatched junction bases numbered 7, after V lost 4 bases and J lost 2 bases. The CDR3, as DNA: TGCGCCAGCAGCCTAGGACAGGCTGACACAGATACGCAGTATTTT. The encoded protein is CASSLGQADTDTQYF.

The chain combines TRBV29-1 with TRBJ2-1; 13 positions match TRBD2. Germline CDR1 SQVTM, CDR2 ANQGSEA. The CDR3 length is 14 residues. J gave up 5 bases and V 6 bases, and 4 bases lay outside the gene matches. CDR3 bases: TGCAGCGTGGCGGGACTAGCGGGGAACAATGAGCAGTTCTTC. Translated, it gives CSVAGLAGNNEQFF.

This chain uses TRBV2 with TRBJ1-5; TRBD1 matches 9 bases. The junction had 9 bases not matched to a gene; V was cut back by 8 bases and J by 7 bases. CDR3 length equals 14 residues. Germline-derived CDR1 and CDR2 are SNHLY and FYNNEI. The chain's CDR3 is CASETGGAKQPQHF. CDR3 nucleotide sequence: TGTGCCAGCGAAACAGGGGGCGCAAAGCAGCCCCAGCATTTT.

The chain links TRBV7-8 to TRBJ2-1, with 9 bases that match TRBD2. The length of the CDR3 is 16 residues. The germline V gene encodes CDR1 SGHVS and CDR2 FQNEAQ. V was pared by 3 bases and J by 8 bases, with 11 bases of the junction left unmatched. The CDR3 protein is CASSFLAGLSQYEQFF. The CDR3 DNA follows: TGTGCCAGCAGCTTCCTAGCGGGACTATCCCAGTATGAGCAGTTCTTC.

This clone was found once. This chain uses TRBV11-2 with TRBJ2-1; 7 bases fit TRBD1. The CDR3 length is 16 residues. V trimming: 5 bases; J trimming: 9 bases; junction bases outside the gene matches: 16. Germline V gene data show CDR1 as SGHAT and CDR2 as FQNNGV. This CDR3 is CASSPITSYRGPEQFF. CDR3 nucleotides: TGTGCCAGCAGCCCAATAACTAGTTACAGGGGACCTGAGCAGTTCTTC.

The rearrangement joins TRBV28 to TRBJ2-1; TRBD2 agrees at 10 bases. This CDR3 contains 16 residues. CDR1 MDHEN and CDR2 SYDVKM come from the germline V gene. After removal of 4 bases from V and 1 base from J, the junction contained 4 bases not matched to a gene. The chain's CDR3 is CASSSPSGSSYNEQFF. DNA of the CDR3: TGTGCCAGCAGTTCCCCTAGCGGGAGTTCCTACAATGAGCAGTTCTTC.

The chain uses TRBV6-4 and TRBJ1-6; the D gene is possibly TRBD1 (5 bases). In germline, CDR1 is MRHNA, CDR2 SNTAGT. The germline V and J ends were trimmed by 9 bases and 0 bases, with 12 bases remaining between them. The CDR3 extends over 15 amino acids. Here the CDR3 reads CARRGKGSYNSPLHF. The CDR3 coding sequence is TGTGCCAGGCGGGGGAAGGGCTCCTATAATTCACCCCTCCACTTT.

The chain has TRBV6-4 and TRBJ1-6; 9 positions agree with TRBD1. This CDR3 is built from 16 residues. The junction had 11 bases not matched to a gene; V was cut back by 6 bases and J by 8 bases. Germline V lookup: CDR1 MRHNA, CDR2 SNTAGT. CDR3 bases: TGTGCCAGCAGACGACCGCCGGGACAGGGTCATTCACCCCTCCACTTT. Translating gives CASRRPPGQGHSPLHF.

This clone showed up just once. V gene TRBV7-9 combines with J gene TRBJ2-2; the D gene is possibly TRBD2 (5 bases). Germline V CDR1 and CDR2: SEHNR, FQNEAQ (reference sequence). Trimming took 3 bases from V and 3 from J, leaving 11 bases between them. This CDR3 is 15 amino acids long. Written as DNA, the CDR3 is TGTGCCAGCAGCTTCCGGGAAAGGGACACCGGGGAGCTGTTTTTT. This encodes CASSFRERDTGELFF.